These 3 T cell receptor beta chains share one sample of origin, sequenced in a study of Ad26.COV2.S vaccination and SARS-CoV-2 variants. The assay was immunoSEQ multiplex PCR, and TCRdb's table has in-frame clones only and misses some. The repertoire includes under 550,000 clones, roughly 90% of them detected once, and less than 15% sits in the top ten. Specified treatment: about 20 received Ad26.COV2.S at low or high dose, single or two shots; about 5 received placebo; per-sample allocation not given. Vaccine and placebo recipients were sampled on day 63 after the first injection. The sequences come from peripheral blood, collected in a trial of Ad26.COV2.S vaccine versus placebo. These receptors all stem from a person between 18 and 65 years old who received the Ad26.COV2.S COVID-19 vaccine or a placebo.

J is TRBJ2-1 and V is TRBV9; 9 nucleotides align to TRBD2. CDR3 length: 16 residues. The germline V gene has CDR1 SGDLS and CDR2 YYNGEE. With 3 bases clipped from V and 6 bases from J, the junction kept 10 bases outside the gene matches. CDR3 nucleotides: TGTGCCAGCAGCGCCCTCAGTAGCGGGGGAATCAATGAGCAGTTCTTC. This gives the protein CASSALSSGGINEQFF.

This chain joins TRBV3-1 (or the pseudogene TRBV3-2) and TRBJ2-7, with 7 positions matching TRBD1. This CDR3 spans 15 amino acids. V dropped 3 bases and J dropped 1; count of bases not matched to a gene: 6. From germline, CDR1 is LGHDT and CDR2 YNNKEL (reference sequence). The CDR3 here is CASSHTTGPSYEQYF. DNA of the CDR3: TGTGCCAGCAGCCACACGACAGGGCCATCCTACGAGCAGTACTTC.

CDR3 nucleotides: TGTGCCAGCAGAAACGAGAAAGGCGGGGGGTACGAGCAGTACTTC. Protein sequence: CASRNEKGGGYEQYF. The chain carries TRBV21-1 and TRBJ2-7; no DNA check was done on the table's D call, TRBD2. TRBV21-1 is reported as a pseudogene. This CDR3 comprises 15 residues.